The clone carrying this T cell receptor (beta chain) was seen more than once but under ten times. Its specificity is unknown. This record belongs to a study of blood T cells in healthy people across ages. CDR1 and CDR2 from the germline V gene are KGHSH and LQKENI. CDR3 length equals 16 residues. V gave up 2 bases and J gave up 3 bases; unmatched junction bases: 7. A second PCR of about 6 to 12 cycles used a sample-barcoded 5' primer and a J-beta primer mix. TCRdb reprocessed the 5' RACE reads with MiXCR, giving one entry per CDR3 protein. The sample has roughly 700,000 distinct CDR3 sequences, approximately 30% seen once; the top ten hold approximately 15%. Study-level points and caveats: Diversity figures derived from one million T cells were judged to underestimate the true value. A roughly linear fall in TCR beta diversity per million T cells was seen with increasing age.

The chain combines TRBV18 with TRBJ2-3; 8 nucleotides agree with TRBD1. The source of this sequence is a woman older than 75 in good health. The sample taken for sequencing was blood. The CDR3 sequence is CASSPFQGAGTDTQYF. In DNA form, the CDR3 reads TGTGCCAGCTCACCATTCCAGGGGGCAGGAACAGATACGCAGTATTTT.